The rows below give T cell receptor beta chains drawn from one sample of a study of blood T cell repertoires in COVID-19. Sequenced by immunoSEQ multiplex PCR; TCRdb stores in-frame clones only, minus some. In the table there are some 130,000 clones, over 60% of which are singletons. The sequencing sample was made of peripheral blood. These TCRs come from a woman in her 70s with acute or convalescent COVID-19. The CDR3 runs from the conserved cysteine through the conserved F or W. A D gene is named only where the DNA matches it firmly. For some rows the clone size is stated as once, few or many, or as a class when expanded; others skip it.

TRBJ2-7 TRBD2 NA TRBV18 TGTGCCAGCTCACCGGGGCCGCGGGGGGGGTCCGAGCAGTACTTC CASSPGPRGGSEQYF
TRBJ1-6 TRBD1 NA TRBV5-1 TGCGCCAGCAGCTTCGGGACAGGGAATTCACCCCTCCACTTT CASSFGTGNSPLHF
TRBJ2-3 NA NA TRBV7-8 TGTGCCAGCAGCTCGGGACAAGTAGCATATACGCAGTATTTT CASSSGQVAYTQYF
TRBJ2-5 NA once TRBV2 TGTGCCAGCTGGGAAGGACAGTTCTCAGAGACCCAGTACTTC CASWEGQFSETQYF
TRBJ2-2 NA NA TRBV9 TGTGCCAGCAGCGTAGCATCCCTCGGGAGCACCGGGGAGCTGTTTTTT CASSVASLGSTGELFF
TRBJ2-5 NA NA TRBV10-3 TGTGCCATCAGTGGAACAGACTACGACCAAGAGACCCAGTACTTC CAISGTDYDQETQYF
TRBJ1-6 NA NA TRBV11-2 TGTGCCAGCGGCCAACAGGGATCTTCACCCCTCCACTTT CASGQQGSSPLHF
TRBJ2-3 TRBD2 NA TRBV4-3 TGCGCCAGCAGCCAAGACGGGACTAGCACGGATACGCAGTATTTT CASSQDGTSTDTQYF
TRBJ1-2 NA NA TRBV6-6 TGTGCCAGCAGTTACTCGGGGGCCAGGGATAATGGCTACACCTTC CASSYSGARDNGYTF
TRBJ2-3 TRBD1 NA TRBV7-9 TGTGCCAGCAGCTGGGACAGGGGGCTTGATACGCAGTATTTT CASSWDRGLDTQYF
TRBJ2-2 NA few TRBV28 TGTGCCAGCAGTGGGGCAGGGTGGACCGGGGAGCTGTTTTTT CASSGAGWTGELFF
TRBJ1-1 NA NA TRBV7-9 TGTGCCAGCAGCTCCCGCCAGGGAAGGAGGGACACTGAAGCTTTCTTT CASSSRQGRRDTEAFF